Below are 7 T cell receptor beta chains sequenced from a single sample in a study of blood T cell repertoires in COVID-19. Only in-frame clones appear in the TCRdb table, and some are missing; sequencing was by immunoSEQ multiplex PCR. The sample shows about 270,000 clones, more than 70% of them seen only once. The sample was peripheral blood. Every receptor here comes from a woman between 18 and 29 years old with acute or convalescent COVID-19.

The chain links TRBV25-1 to TRBJ2-7; 9 nucleotides match TRBD1. V lost 3 bases, J lost 4 bases, and 10 bases stayed unmatched. Germline CDR1 and CDR2: MGHDK and SYGVNS. CDR3 size: 16 residues. Written as DNA, the CDR3 is TGTGCCAGCAGTGATTCCGACCGGGACAGGGCATACGAGCAGTACTTC. It yields the protein CASSDSDRDRAYEQYF.

The CDR3 region has the DNA TGCGCCAGCAGCCAAGGCAGGGTAAGTTCCTACGAGCAGTACTTC. This gives the protein CASSQGRVSSYEQYF. The chain uses TRBV4-1 and TRBJ2-7; D perhaps matches TRBD1 (5 bases). V was shortened by 1 base and J by 1 base, with 11 bases between the two germline ends. CDR1 MGHRA and CDR2 YSYEKL come from the germline V gene. This CDR3 region has 15 residues.

The chain carries TRBV15 and TRBJ2-5; weak D call: TRBD2 (6 bases). CDR3 length: 16 residues. Between the trimmed V and J ends, which lost 1 base and 3 bases, there was a span of 15 bases. Germline CDR1 and CDR2: LNHNV and YYDKDF (reference sequence). CDR3: CATSRAPGTAKETQYF. The CDR3 DNA follows: TGTGCCACCAGCAGAGCACCAGGGACTGCAAAAGAGACCCAGTACTTC.

Remarks on this clone: The junction does not match germline at one end; this may be a read error. The J gene is TRBJ2-1, the V gene TRBV7-7; the match to TRBD2 covers 12 bases. Germline assignment: CDR1 SSHAT and CDR2 FNYEAQ (reference sequence). The length of the CDR3 is 18 residues. CDR3 DNA: TGTGCTAGCAGCTTAGCGTTCGGGCTAGCGGGAGGGAACAATGAGCAGTTCTTC. This encodes CASSLAFGLAGGNNEQFF.

This rearrangement joins TRBV6-5 to TRBJ1-5, with TRBD1 matching over 9 bases. The CDR3 loop spans 15 amino acids. Unmatched junction bases numbered 6, after V lost 5 bases and J lost 4 bases. Germline V lookup: CDR1 MNHEY, CDR2 SVGAGI. CDR3 sequence (DNA): TGTGCCAGCAGTACACAGGGGGCTGGGAATCAGCCCCAGCATTTT. It yields the protein CASSTQGAGNQPQHF.

This clone was detected a few times. This CDR3 is CAIGGGQGQPQHF. CDR3 coding DNA: TGTGCCATCGGGGGTGGGCAGGGGCAGCCCCAGCATTTT. The rearrangement links TRBV10-3 to TRBJ1-5; D is possibly TRBD1 (6 bases). From germline, CDR1 is ENHRY and CDR2 SYGVKD. V shed 8 bases and J shed 7 bases, with 15 bases lying between them. The CDR3 runs 13 residues.

The V call is TRBV7-9, the J call TRBJ2-7; maybe TRBD2 (5 bases). CDR1 and CDR2 (germline): SEHNR, FQNEAQ (reference sequence). The V and J ends lost 5 bases and 2 bases respectively, with 10 bases between them. CDR3 size: 13 residues. CDR3 sequence reads: CASSPGLTYEQYF. CDR3 bases: TGTGCCAGCAGCCCGGGGTTGACCTACGAGCAGTACTTC.